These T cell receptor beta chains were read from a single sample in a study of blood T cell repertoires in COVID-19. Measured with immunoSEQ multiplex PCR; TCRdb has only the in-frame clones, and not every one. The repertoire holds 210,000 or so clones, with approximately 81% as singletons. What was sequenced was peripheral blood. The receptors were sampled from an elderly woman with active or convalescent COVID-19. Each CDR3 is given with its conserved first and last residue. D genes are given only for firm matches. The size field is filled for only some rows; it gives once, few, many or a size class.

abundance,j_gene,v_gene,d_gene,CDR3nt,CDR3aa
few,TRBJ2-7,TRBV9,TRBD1,TGTGCCAGCAGCGCGACAGGGAACTCCTACGAGCAGTACTTC,CASSATGNSYEQYF
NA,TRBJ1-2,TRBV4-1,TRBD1,TGCGCCAGCAGCCAAGACCGGGACAGCTATTCTAACTATGGCTACACCTTC,CASSQDRDSYSNYGYTF
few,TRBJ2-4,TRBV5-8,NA,TGTGCCAGCAGCAACAGAGTCTTCTTAGCCAAAAACATTCAGTACTTC,CASSNRVFLAKNIQYF
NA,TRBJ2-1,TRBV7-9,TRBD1,TGTGCCAGCAGTCAGGGGGCAGATGAGCAGTTCTTC,CASSQGADEQFF
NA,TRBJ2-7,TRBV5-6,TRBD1,TGTGCCAGCAGCTCACAAGACAGGGGATTAACTACCTACGAGCAGTACTTC,CASSSQDRGLTTYEQYF
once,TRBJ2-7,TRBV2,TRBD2,TGTGCCAGTGTATCCGTGGGAGGGGTGGGGGAGCAGTACTTC,CASVSVGGVGEQYF
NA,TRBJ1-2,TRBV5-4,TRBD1,TGTGCCAGCAGCCCGTCTTACAGGGGGCTACACTATGGCTACACCTTC,CASSPSYRGLHYGYTF
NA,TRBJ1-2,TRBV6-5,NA,TGTGCCAGCAGTAAAAATCAGGGGAAAAGCTATGGCTACACCTTC,CASSKNQGKSYGYTF
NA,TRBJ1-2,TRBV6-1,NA,TGTGCCAGCAGTGAAACCGGCTATGGCTACACCTTC,CASSETGYGYTF
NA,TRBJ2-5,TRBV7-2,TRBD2,TGTGCCAGCAGCCCCCAGGGTACTAGCGGGAGTAGGGAGACCCAGTACTTC,CASSPQGTSGSRETQYF